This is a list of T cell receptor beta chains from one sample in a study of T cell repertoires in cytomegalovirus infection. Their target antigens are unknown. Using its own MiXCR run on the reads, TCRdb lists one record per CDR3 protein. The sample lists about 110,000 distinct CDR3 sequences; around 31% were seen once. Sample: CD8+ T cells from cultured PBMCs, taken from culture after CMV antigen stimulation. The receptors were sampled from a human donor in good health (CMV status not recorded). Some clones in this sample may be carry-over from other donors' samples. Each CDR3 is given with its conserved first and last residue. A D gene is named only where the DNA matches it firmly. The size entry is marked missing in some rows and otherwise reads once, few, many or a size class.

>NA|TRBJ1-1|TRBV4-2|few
TGTGCCAGCCACGAGGGGGGGATGGCTGAAGCTTTCTTT
CASHEGGMAEAFF
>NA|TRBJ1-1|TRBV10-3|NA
TGTGCCATCTCCGGGACCCTTACTTCGGAAGCTTTCTTT
CAISGTLTSEAFF
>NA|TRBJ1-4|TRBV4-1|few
TGCGCCAGCAGCCAAGTCGGGGGGTGGGATGAAAAACTGTTTTTT
CASSQVGGWDEKLFF
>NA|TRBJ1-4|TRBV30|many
TGTGCCTGGAGTGTAAGTGGAGAAAAACTGTTTTTT
CAWSVSGEKLFF
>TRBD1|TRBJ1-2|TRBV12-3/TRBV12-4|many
TGTGCCAGCAGCGGGACAGATAACTATGGCTACACCTTC
CASSGTDNYGYTF
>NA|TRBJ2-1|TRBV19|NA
TGTGCCAGTAGTATGGGCGGAGACAATGAGCAGTTCTTC
CASSMGGDNEQFF
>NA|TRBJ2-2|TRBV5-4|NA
TGTGCCAGCAGCTTGACGGACGGGGAGCTGTTTTTT
CASSLTDGELFF
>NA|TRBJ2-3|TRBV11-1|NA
TGTGCCAGCAGCCAGAGTTATAGCACAGATACGCAGTATTTT
CASSQSYSTDTQYF
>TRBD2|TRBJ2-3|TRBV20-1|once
TGCAGTGCTAGTGAGGCTCGGGGCGCGGGGGGGCGAGATACGCAGTATTTT
CSASEARGAGGRDTQYF
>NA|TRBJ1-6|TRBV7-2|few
TGTGCCAGCAGCTTAGCTAGGGAGTCCTATAATTCACCCCTCCACTTT
CASSLARESYNSPLHF
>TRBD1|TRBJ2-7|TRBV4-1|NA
TGCGCCAGCAGCCAAGGGACAGGGAACGAGCAGTACTTC
CASSQGTGNEQYF
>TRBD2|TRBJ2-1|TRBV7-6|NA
TGTGCCAGCAGCCAACGACCTCTAGCGGGGGCCTACAATGAGCAGTTCTTC
CASSQRPLAGAYNEQFF
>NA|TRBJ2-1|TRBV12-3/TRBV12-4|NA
TGTGCCAGCACTGCCGCCTCCTGGTCACAGTTCTTC
CASTAASWSQFF
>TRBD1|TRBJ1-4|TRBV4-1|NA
TGCGCCAGCAGCCAAGGCGTCGGTGGGACAGGGATTGCAACTAATGAAAAACTGTTTTTT
CASSQGVGGTGIATNEKLFF
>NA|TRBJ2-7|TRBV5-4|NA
TGTGCCAGCAGCATGGGACTTTACGAGCAGTACTTC
CASSMGLYEQYF
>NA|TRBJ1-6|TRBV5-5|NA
TGTGCCAGCAGCTTGTTCATAACGATGAATAATTCACCCCTCCACTTT
CASSLFITMNNSPLHF
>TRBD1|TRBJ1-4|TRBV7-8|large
TGTGCCAGCAGCTTATTACCGGGACAGGAAAAACTGTTTTTT
CASSLLPGQEKLFF
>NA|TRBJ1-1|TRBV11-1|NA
TGTGCCAGCAGCTTAGCACAGATAGGGGGAACTGAAGCTTTCTTT
CASSLAQIGGTEAFF
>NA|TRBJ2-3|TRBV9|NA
TGTGCCAGCAGGCGGCCCGACACAGATACGCAGTATTTT
CASRRPDTDTQYF
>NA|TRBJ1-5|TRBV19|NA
TGTGCCAGTAGTATCCACCTAGGGCAGCCCCAGCATTTT
CASSIHLGQPQHF
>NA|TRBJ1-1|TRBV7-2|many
TGTGCCAGCAGCTTAGCTGGGAACACTGAAGCTTTCTTT
CASSLAGNTEAFF
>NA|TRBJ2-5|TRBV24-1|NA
TGTGCCACCAGTGCCCTTACAGGGTCAAAAGAGACCCAGTACTTC
CATSALTGSKETQYF
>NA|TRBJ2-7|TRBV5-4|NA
TGTGCCAGCAGCTTTGCGCCCTACGAGCAGTACTTC
CASSFAPYEQYF
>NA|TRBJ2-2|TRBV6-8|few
TGTGCCAGCAGTTACATGCGCACCGGGGAGCTGTTTTTT
CASSYMRTGELFF
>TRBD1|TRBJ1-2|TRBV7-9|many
TGTGCCAGCAGCTTTCCGACAGGGGTATATAACTATGGCTACACCTTC
CASSFPTGVYNYGYTF
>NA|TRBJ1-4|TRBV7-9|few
TGTGCCAGCAGCTCGTCGACGGGGGGGCCTGATGAAAAACTGTTTTTT
CASSSSTGGPDEKLFF
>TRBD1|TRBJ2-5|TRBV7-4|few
TGTGCCAGCAGCACCCGGGACAGGGGGCCGGGGACCCAGTACTTC
CASSTRDRGPGTQYF
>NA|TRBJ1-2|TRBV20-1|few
TGCAGTGCGGTCGCACCCAACTCTGGCTACACCTTC
CSAVAPNSGYTF
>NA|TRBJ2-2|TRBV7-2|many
TGTGCCAGCAGCTTAGGGGCAGGCGGGGAGCTGTTTTTT
CASSLGAGGELFF
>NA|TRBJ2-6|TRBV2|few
TGTGCCAGCAGTGAAGGGATAACCCGCGACTCTGGGGCCAACGTCCTGACTTTC
CASSEGITRDSGANVLTF
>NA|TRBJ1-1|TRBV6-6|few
TGTGCCAGCAGTCCCGGGGGGCGAGCCACTGAAGCTTTCTTT
CASSPGGRATEAFF
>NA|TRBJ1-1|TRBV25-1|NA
TGTGCCAGCAGTGAATGGGCGGGTAATATCGAGCTGAACACTGAAGCTTTCTTT
CASSEWAGNIELNTEAFF
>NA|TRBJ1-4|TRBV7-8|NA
TGTGCCAGCAGCTTAGAGGCAGGGACTGCAACTAATGAAAAACTGTTTTTT
CASSLEAGTATNEKLFF
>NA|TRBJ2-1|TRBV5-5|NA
TGTGCCAGCAGCTTGGGACTAAGTACTGAGCAGTTCTTC
CASSLGLSTEQFF
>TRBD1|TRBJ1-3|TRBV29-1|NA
TGCAGCGTTGAGGCCGGGACAGCCAAGCCAGGATCCTCTGGAAACACCATATATTTT
CSVEAGTAKPGSSGNTIYF
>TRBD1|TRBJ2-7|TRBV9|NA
TGTGCCAGCAGCGTGGGGACAGGGGACTACGAGCAGTACTTC
CASSVGTGDYEQYF